Listed here is a single TCR beta chain. Its antigen is still unknown. After removal of 7 bases from V and 6 bases from J, the junction contained 11 bases not matched to a gene. The CDR3 loop spans 14 amino acids. Germline CDR1 reads MDHEN; CDR2 reads SYDVKM. Prior autoimmune disease or systemic immunosuppression barred patients. This sample is part of a study of OX40 agonist ivuxolimab in advanced cancers. Overall study: Three patients responded partially, comprising one with hepatocellular carcinoma and two with cutaneous melanoma.

Study results and caveats: Patients with a partial response at 0.1-3.0 mg/kg had among the lowest clonal expansion.

Sequencing used immunoSEQ multiplex PCR; TCRdb keeps in-frame clones, though not all of them. The sample lists around 100,000 clones; less than 95% were seen once. The chain couples TRBV28 to TRBJ2-7; TRBD1 aligns across 8 bases. This receptor was obtained from an adult with an advanced solid tumor such as melanoma, head and neck, liver or kidney cancer. The material was CD4+ or CD8+ T cells sorted from blood, obtained in a trial of the OX40 agonist ivuxolimab. The CDR3 loop reads CASILDREVGEQYF. CDR3 nucleotide sequence: TGTGCCAGCATTCTGGACAGGGAAGTTGGCGAGCAGTACTTC.